These 27 T cell receptor beta chains were sequenced from one sample in a study of identical twins. One entry per CDR3 protein results from TCRdb running MiXCR on the 5' RACE reads. Of fewer than 350,000 distinct CDR3 sequences listed, less than 9% were seen once; the top ten hold less than 2.5%. The same sample was also studied in work on yellow fever vaccine responses in identical twins.

Input material: memory (CD45RO+) T cells sorted from blood. These receptors were taken from a woman aged 18-29 years in good health.

This clonotype was detected many times. CDR3 DNA: TGTGCCAGCAGTGAAGACGGGGGTAGCGGGGGCACAGATACGCAGTATTTT. It codes for CASSEDGGSGGTDTQYF. The chain employs TRBV6-1 and TRBJ2-3; TRBD2 matches 8 bases. V dropped 1 base and J dropped 1; count of bases not matched to a gene: 7. The CDR3 contains 17 residues. The germline gives CDR1 MNHNS, CDR2 SASEGT.

This clonotype occurred many times. This chain connects TRBV4-1 to TRBJ2-1; TRBD2 might be the D (5 bases). The ends were cut back, 1 base at V and 2 bases at J, with 15 bases in the middle. Germline V gives CDR1 MGHRA, CDR2 YSYEKL. This CDR3 has 17 residues. CDR3 nucleotides: TGCGCCAGCAGCCAAGTATATGGGGAGAGCCCCTACAATGAGCAGTTCTTC. Translated, it gives CASSQVYGESPYNEQFF.

This chain joins TRBV6-1 and TRBJ2-3; 8 positions match TRBD2. V was pared by 6 bases and J by 3 bases, with 11 bases of the junction left unmatched. The CDR3 totals 16 residues. In germline, CDR1 is MNHNS, CDR2 SASEGT. The CDR3 sequence: CASSADGRGATDTQYF. Written as DNA, the CDR3 is TGTGCCAGCAGCGCTGATGGGCGGGGGGCAACAGATACGCAGTATTTT.

In its sample, this clonotype was seen many times. The chain joins TRBV6-2 or TRBV6-3 to TRBJ2-1, with D perhaps TRBD1 (6 bases). CDR1 and CDR2 (germline): MNHEY, SVGEGT. V lost 6 bases, J lost 8 bases, and 8 bases lay in between. This CDR3 has 11 residues. The DNA for the CDR3 is TGTGCCAGCAGCCGACAGGATGAGCAGTTCTTC. It specifies CASSRQDEQFF.

At least ten counts were recorded for this clonotype. The J gene is TRBJ2-7, the V gene TRBV7-9; D remains unclear. This CDR3 is 17 amino acids long. From germline, CDR1 is SEHNR and CDR2 FQNEAQ (reference sequence). V was shortened by 1 base and J by 5 bases, with 21 bases between the two germline ends. CDR3 DNA: TGTGCCAGCAGCTTAGGGTTGACGGCTTCCCGAGCTGACGAGCAGTACGTC. This encodes CASSLGLTASRADEQYV.

There are many counts of this clonotype. The chain links TRBV11-3 to TRBJ2-3; 7 positions agree with TRBD2. The CDR3 contains 17 residues. V dropped 4 bases and J dropped 2; count of bases not matched to a gene: 12. Germline V lookup: CDR1 SGHNT, CDR2 YENEEA. The CDR3 DNA sequence: TGTGCCAGCAGCTCGGATTTTTGGAGCGGGACCACAGATACGCAGTATTTT. Protein: CASSSDFWSGTTDTQYF.

The chain is built from TRBV7-3 and TRBJ2-2; D gene uncertain. V lost 4 bases and J 0 bases, leaving 3 bases between the germline ends. The germline V gene encodes CDR1 SGHTA and CDR2 FQGTGA. The length of the CDR3 is 13 residues. This CDR3 is CASSSSNTGELFF. For the CDR3, the DNA is TGTGCCAGCAGCTCTTCGAACACCGGGGAGCTGTTTTTT.

The chain carries TRBV5-1 and TRBJ2-5; no firm D call. Trimming removed 5 bases at V and 5 bases at J, with 10 bases between. CDR1 is SGHRS, CDR2 YFSETQ, per germline. The CDR3 extends over 12 amino acids. The CDR3 loop is CASSTGSETQYF. The CDR3 DNA reads TGCGCCAGCAGTACGGGTTCCGAGACCCAGTACTTC. Using reference TRBV5-1 and TRBJ2-5 for the parts outside the CDR3, the full variable domain is KAGVTQTPRYLIKTRGQQVTLSCSPISGHRSVSWYQQTPGQGLQFLFEYFSETQRNKGNFPGRFSGRQFSNSRSEMNVSTLELGDSALYLCASSTGSETQYFGPGTRLLVL.

This clonotype was picked up many times. The chain joins TRBV3-1 to TRBJ1-5; 8 bases fit TRBD1. The CDR3 is 14 residues long. The V segment lost 1 base and the J segment 5 bases; nucleotides outside the gene matches: 1. The germline V gene has CDR1 LGHDT and CDR2 YNNKEL (reference sequence). CDR3: CASSQGTGYQPQHF. Here the CDR3 DNA reads TGTGCCAGCAGCCAAGGGACAGGGTATCAGCCCCAGCATTTT.

CDR3 DNA: TGTGCCAGCAGCCGGGACAGGGTTGTAACCACCTTC. It codes for CASSRDRVVTTF. V usage is TRBV5-6 and J usage is TRBJ1-2; 9 positions match TRBD1. Trimming removed 4 bases from V and 13 bases from J; junction bases left unmatched: 8. From germline, CDR1 is SGHDT and CDR2 YYEEEE. The CDR3 is 12 residues long.

This clonotype was recorded at least ten times. This chain joins TRBV7-9 and TRBJ2-3, with D maybe TRBD2 (5 bases). The CDR3 consists of 17 residues. The germline V and J ends were trimmed by 4 bases and 0 bases, with 17 bases remaining between them. Germline lookup yields CDR1 SEHNR and CDR2 FQNEAQ (reference sequence). CDR3 coding DNA: TGTGCCAGCAGCTCGTCTGTAGGCGGGCCTAGCACAGATACGCAGTATTTT. Amino acid sequence: CASSSSVGGPSTDTQYF.

This clonotype has at least ten counts. This chain links TRBV12-3 or TRBV12-4 with TRBJ2-1; no definite D call. V dropped 1 base and J dropped 5 bases, with 12 bases sitting between them. The CDR3 runs 15 residues. In DNA, the CDR3 is TGTGCCAGCAGTTTAGTTACTACCTGGGACAATGAGCAGTTCTTC. The encoded protein is CASSLVTTWDNEQFF.

As for this clonotype: An end of the junction differs from the germline gene, which may be a read error. The chain couples TRBV18 to TRBJ2-5; 11 nucleotides line up with TRBD2. In germline, CDR1 is KGHSH, CDR2 LQKENI. The CDR3 length is 16 residues. CDR3 sequence: CASSLTSGGQQGTQYF. The CDR3 nucleotides are TGTGCCAGCTCACTTACTAGCGGGGGACAACAAGGGACCCAGTACTTC.

This clonotype has a count of ten or more. This chain joins TRBV20-1 and TRBJ2-3; 14 bases agree with TRBD2. V trimming: 3 bases; J trimming: 4 bases; junction bases outside the gene matches: 3. This CDR3 has 15 residues. Germline V CDR1 and CDR2: DFQATT, SNEGSKA (reference sequence). CDR3 amino acids: CSARTSGGAPDTQYF. The CDR3 region has the DNA TGCAGTGCTAGGACTAGCGGGGGGGCCCCAGATACGCAGTATTTT.

This clonotype was observed at least ten times. The chain carries TRBV6-1 and TRBJ2-1; TRBD2 aligns across 9 bases. This CDR3 is 15 amino acids long. Germline CDR1 is MNHNS and CDR2 is SASEGT. With V trimmed by 5 bases and J by 0 bases, 2 bases remained unmatched. CDR3 loop: CASSRTSDSYNEQFF. In nucleotides, the CDR3 is TGTGCCAGCAGTAGGACTAGCGACTCCTACAATGAGCAGTTCTTC.

This clonotype was detected many times. This sequence joins TRBV7-8 and TRBJ2-1; the D is unclear. Trimming took 1 base from V and 1 from J, leaving 8 bases between them. Germline CDR1 and CDR2: SGHVS and FQNEAQ. The CDR3 has 15 residues. The CDR3 region is CASSLGQLSYNEQFF. CDR3 coding DNA: TGTGCCAGCAGCTTAGGACAATTATCCTACAATGAGCAGTTCTTC.

V gene TRBV3-1 combines with J gene TRBJ2-5; D remains unclear. The CDR3 has 12 residues. Per germline, CDR1 LGHDT and CDR2 YNNKEL (reference sequence). Trimming shortened V by 2 bases and J by 5 bases, and 6 bases separated the two germline ends. The CDR3 DNA reads as TGTGCCAGCAGCCAAAATTCGGAGACCCAGTACTTC. This codes for CASSQNSETQYF.

In its sample, this clonotype was seen a few times. The gene calls are TRBV28 and TRBJ2-6; 8 bases agree with TRBD1. V lost 5 bases and J lost 2; bases outside the gene matches: 8. This CDR3 contains 17 residues. From germline, CDR1 is MDHEN and CDR2 SYDVKM. The CDR3, as DNA: TGTGCCAGCAGTCCGTGGGACAGGTCGACTGGGGCCAACGTCCTGACTTTC. Amino acid sequence: CASSPWDRSTGANVLTF.

About this clonotype itself: This sequence may be a read error, since a much larger clone differs from it by one base. The chain couples TRBV7-9 to TRBJ1-1, with D maybe TRBD1 (6 bases). From germline, CDR1 is SEHNR and CDR2 FQNEAQ (reference sequence). V lost 6 bases and J lost 4, with 15 bases in between. This CDR3 has 14 amino acids. The CDR3 loop is CASRQGTQSTEAFF. DNA for the CDR3: TGTGCCAGCAGACAGGGCACTCAAAGCACTGAAGCTTTCTTT.

The V call is TRBV5-1, the J call TRBJ2-6; maybe TRBD1 (5 bases). Germline assignment: CDR1 SGHRS and CDR2 YFSETQ. V was trimmed by 0 bases and J by 2 bases, leaving 12 bases between them. The CDR3 loop spans 17 amino acids. The CDR3 region has the DNA TGCGCCAGCAGCTTGGCCTCGACCAGGGCTGGGGCCAACGTCCTGACTTTC. Translated, it gives CASSLASTRAGANVLTF.

Many counts were recorded for this clonotype. The V gene is TRBV12-3 or TRBV12-4, the J gene TRBJ1-1; D may be TRBD1 (6 bases). V dropped 7 bases and J dropped 3 bases, with 21 bases sitting between them. This CDR3 is 16 amino acids long. The CDR3 sequence is CASKHRGGPQDTEAFF. For the CDR3, the DNA is TGTGCCAGCAAGCATCGAGGGGGGCCGCAGGACACTGAAGCTTTCTTT.

The chain couples TRBV4-1 to TRBJ2-1; 7 positions match TRBD1. The CDR3 covers 15 residues. V lost 4 bases and J lost 3; bases outside the gene matches: 6. Germline CDR1 is MGHRA and CDR2 is YSYEKL. The CDR3 loop is CASSPGTDNYNEQFF. As DNA, the CDR3 is TGCGCCAGCAGCCCCGGGACAGATAACTACAATGAGCAGTTCTTC.

The V gene is TRBV25-1, the J gene TRBJ1-1; the D is unclear. The CDR3 extends over 15 amino acids. Germline CDR1 MGHDK, CDR2 SYGVNS. Deletions cut 3 bases from V and 4 bases from J, with 15 bases between. The CDR3 DNA is TGTGCCAGCAGTGAGGCCGGTGTCGTGGGCACTGAAGCTTTCTTT. Protein sequence: CASSEAGVVGTEAFF.

This clonotype was detected a few times. The chain joins TRBV28 to TRBJ1-4; perhaps TRBD1 as D (5 bases). V gave up 7 bases and J gave up 1 base, with 7 bases separating them. Per germline, CDR1 MDHEN and CDR2 SYDVKM. The CDR3 covers 13 residues. Written as DNA, the CDR3 is TGTGCCAGCACTGGACAAACTAATGAAAAACTGTTTTTT. Its translation is CASTGQTNEKLFF.

This clonotype was detected a few times. V gene TRBV18 combines with J gene TRBJ2-3, with 11 bases identical to TRBD2. CDR3 length equals 15 residues. Germline lookup yields CDR1 KGHSH and CDR2 LQKENI. J was trimmed by 2 bases and V by 3 bases; bases with no gene match: 1. CDR3 DNA sequence: TGTGCCAGCTCACCGACTAGCGGGGTCACAGATACGCAGTATTTT. Its protein is CASSPTSGVTDTQYF. The variable domain in full, with the rest retrieved from reference TRBV18 and TRBJ2-3, is NAGVMQNPRHLVRRRGQEARLRCSPMKGHSHVYWYRQLPEEGLKFMVYLQKENIIDESGMPKERFSAEFPKEGPSILRIQQVVRGDSAAYFCASSPTSGVTDTQYFGPGTRLTVL.

This clonotype has a count of ten or more. The genes are TRBV3-1 and TRBJ1-3; the match to TRBD1 covers 7 bases. Germline CDR1 reads LGHDT; CDR2 reads YNNKEL (reference sequence). This CDR3 is 14 amino acids long. Unmatched junction bases numbered 5, after V lost 6 bases and J lost 3 bases. The CDR3 is CASRRDRSGNTIYF. In DNA form, the CDR3 reads TGTGCCAGCAGACGGGACAGAAGTGGAAACACCATATATTTT.

The V call is TRBV20-1, the J call TRBJ2-7, with TRBD1 matching over 7 bases. Germline loops: CDR1 DFQATT, CDR2 SNEGSKA (reference sequence). This CDR3 spans 13 amino acids. The CDR3 DNA is TGCAGCGCCTTGGACAGGTACTCCTACGAGCAGTACTTC. Protein: CSALDRYSYEQYF.